This entry lists 32 T cell receptor beta chains sequenced from one sample in a study of cytomegalovirus exposure and HLA in healthy donors. 60 Vbeta and 13 Jbeta primers were used in PCR. Some clones are missing from TCRdb's copy, which holds only in-frame ones; the method was immunoSEQ multiplex PCR. The listing records approximately 96,000 clones. Sequencing was carried out using PBMCs. The source of these receptors is a girl aged 10-17 years in good health and CMV-seropositive.

V usage is TRBV19 and J usage is TRBJ2-6; D may be TRBD2 (7 bases). Germline CDR1 reads LNHDA; CDR2 reads SQIVND (reference sequence). The CDR3 totals 19 residues. The V and J ends lost 3 bases and 2 bases respectively, with 20 bases between them. CDR3 sequence reads: CASSIGGLGGAPGANVLTF. Written as DNA, the CDR3 is TGTGCCAGTAGTATCGGGGGTTTGGGGGGGGCCCCTGGGGCCAACGTCCTGACTTTC.

V is TRBV7-6 and J is TRBJ1-3; D is uncertain. Germline V gene data show CDR1 as SGHVS and CDR2 as FNYEAQ. Between the trimmed V and J ends, which lost 5 bases and 4 bases, there was a span of 24 bases. The CDR3 loop spans 18 amino acids. CDR3 in amino acids: CASSPLSGLTSLGNTIYF. The CDR3 coding sequence is TGTGCCAGCAGCCCCCTCTCGGGTCTAACCTCACTAGGAAACACCATATATTTT.

The chain joins TRBV4-1 to TRBJ1-4, with D tentatively TRBD1 (6 bases). The germline CDR1 and CDR2 sequences are MGHRA and YSYEKL. This CDR3 is 14 amino acids long. Deletions cut 4 bases from V and 11 bases from J, with 17 bases between. CDR3 amino acids: CASSPRDIGEKLFF. In DNA form, the CDR3 reads TGCGCCAGCAGCCCTAGGGACATCGGCGAGAAACTGTTTTTT.

The V call is TRBV6-5, the J call TRBJ1-5; tentative D call: TRBD1 (5 bases). The V and J ends lost 5 bases and 8 bases respectively, with 16 bases between them. The CDR3 covers 14 residues. In germline, CDR1 is MNHEY, CDR2 SVGAGI. The CDR3 loop reads CASSKSGGGKPQHF. CDR3 nucleotides: TGTGCCAGCAGTAAGTCCGGGGGAGGGAAGCCCCAGCATTTT.

J is TRBJ2-7 and V is TRBV5-1, with D possibly matching TRBD2 (6 bases). The CDR3 length is 16 residues. Trimming took off 0 bases at V and 0 bases at J, with 13 bases between the two ends. CDR1 SGHRS and CDR2 YFSETQ come from the germline V gene. This CDR3 reads CASSLGGTGDSYEQYF. DNA for the CDR3: TGCGCCAGCAGCTTGGGTGGTACGGGGGACTCCTACGAGCAGTACTTC.

The chain employs TRBV5-6 and TRBJ1-6; 9 positions agree with TRBD1. CDR3 size: 17 residues. With 4 bases clipped from V and 6 bases from J, the junction kept 11 bases outside the gene matches. Germline CDR1 and CDR2: SGHDT and YYEEEE. CDR3 coding DNA: TGTGCCAGCAGCCGGGACAGGGCCGGGAGAGGTAATTCACCCCTCCACTTT. It specifies CASSRDRAGRGNSPLHF.

The chain uses TRBV6-5 and TRBJ2-2; D possibly corresponds to TRBD1 (6 bases). The CDR3 length is 15 residues. In germline, CDR1 is MNHEY, CDR2 SVGAGI. Trimming cost V 5 bases and J 0 bases, with 10 bases left between them. CDR3 DNA sequence: TGTGCCAGCAGTCGGACAGCCACGAACACCGGGGAGCTGTTTTTT. Its protein is CASSRTATNTGELFF.

The rearrangement uses TRBV5-1 and TRBJ1-2; 10 bases match TRBD1. Looked up from germline, CDR1 is SGHRS and CDR2 is YFSETQ. The CDR3 contains 14 residues. After removal of 3 bases from V and 8 bases from J, the junction contained 7 bases not matched to a gene. The CDR3: CASSSGQGNIGYTF. CDR3 DNA: TGCGCCAGCAGCTCGGGACAGGGGAACATAGGCTACACCTTC.

This chain links TRBV2 with TRBJ1-5, with 9 bases fitting TRBD1. This CDR3 spans 15 amino acids. Unmatched junction bases numbered 6, after V lost 5 bases and J lost 4 bases. CDR1 is SNHLY and CDR2 is FYNNEI in the germline V gene. CDR3 sequence reads: CASSLGQGKNQPQHF. CDR3 nucleotide sequence: TGTGCCAGCAGTCTGGGACAGGGTAAGAATCAGCCCCAGCATTTT.

The chain is built from TRBV12-5 and TRBJ2-1; the match to TRBD2 covers 7 bases. CDR1 LGHNT and CDR2 FRNRAP come from the germline V gene. After removal of 3 bases from V and 8 bases from J, the junction contained 7 bases not matched to a gene. This CDR3 region has 14 residues. Here the CDR3 DNA reads TGTGCTAGTGGTTTAGAAGGACTAGACGATGAGCAGTTCTTC. This sequence encodes CASGLEGLDDEQFF. The entire variable domain, with the rest obtained from reference TRBV12-5 and TRBJ2-1, is as follows: DARVTQTPRHKVTEMGQEVTMRCQPILGHNTVFWYRQTMMQGLELLAYFRNRAPLDDSGMPKDRFSAEMPDATLATLKIQPSEPRDSAVYFCASGLEGLDDEQFFGPGTRLTVL.

The rearrangement links TRBV5-6 to TRBJ2-7; 11 bases are a match to TRBD1. The CDR3 is 14 amino acids. V dropped 3 bases and J dropped 6; count of bases not matched to a gene: 5. Germline CDR1 SGHDT, CDR2 YYEEEE. CDR3 sequence (DNA): TGTGCCAGCAGCTGGGGACAGGGGGAGACCGAGCAGTACGTC. Amino acids: CASSWGQGETEQYV.

The chain recombines TRBV29-1 with TRBJ2-1, with D possibly being TRBD1 (5 bases). The CDR3 is 13 amino acids. Trimming removed 2 bases from V and 7 bases from J, with 12 bases in between. Germline V CDR1 and CDR2: SQVTM, ANQGSEA. CDR3 DNA: TGCAGCGTTGAAACGACAGTGGGGAATGAGCAGTTCTTC. This codes for CSVETTVGNEQFF.

Note on this clone: Compared with germline, one end of the junction differs, possibly owing to a read error. J is TRBJ1-1 and V is TRBV5-6; maybe TRBD1 (6 bases). CDR3 size: 15 residues. Germline CDR1 SGHDT, CDR2 YYEEEE. The CDR3 DNA sequence: TGTGCCAGCAGCTTCGGCAGGGGCATGAACACTGAAGATTTCTTT. It specifies CASSFGRGMNTEDFF. Together with reference TRBV5-6 and TRBJ1-1, the CDR3 gives the full variable domain: DAGVTQSPTHLIKTRGQQVTLRCSPKSGHDTVSWYQQALGQGPQFIFQYYEEEERQRGNFPDRFSGHQFPNYSSELNVNALLLGDSALYLCASSFGRGMNTEDFFGQGTRLTVV.

The chain uses TRBV13 and TRBJ2-2; 11 bases align to TRBD2. V trimming: 3 bases; J trimming: 6 bases; junction bases outside the gene matches: 3. From germline, CDR1 is PRHDT and CDR2 FYEKMQ (reference sequence). This CDR3 has 15 amino acids. CDR3 protein: CASSFVAGGSGELFF. The CDR3 coding sequence is TGTGCCAGCAGCTTTGTAGCGGGGGGGTCCGGGGAGCTGTTTTTT.

This chain joins TRBV4-2 and TRBJ2-3; D is perhaps TRBD1 (6 bases). This CDR3 spans 14 amino acids. Trimming stripped 1 base from V and 1 base from J, with 6 bases between. From germline, CDR1 is LGHNA and CDR2 YNFKEQ. CDR3 nucleotide sequence: TGTGCCAGCAGCCAAGCAGGGGGCACAGATACGCAGTATTTT. Protein: CASSQAGGTDTQYF.

The chain's CDR3 is CASSEGREQFF. The CDR3 DNA reads as TGTGCCAGCAGTGAGGGGAGGGAGCAGTTCTTC. The rearrangement uses TRBV6-1 and TRBJ2-1; a weak D match, TRBD2 (6 bases). The CDR3 has 11 amino acids. V was cut by 3 bases and J by 10 bases, with 7 bases left in between. Germline V gene lookup returns CDR1 MNHNS and CDR2 SASEGT.

The J gene is TRBJ1-5, the V gene TRBV12-5; D may be TRBD1 (5 bases). The V and J ends lost 5 bases and 5 bases respectively, with 10 bases between them. Germline CDR1 reads LGHNT; CDR2 reads FRNRAP. This CDR3 region has 13 residues. The CDR3 here is CASGLEGDQPQHF. The CDR3 bases are TGTGCTAGTGGTCTCGAAGGGGATCAGCCCCAGCATTTT. Full variable domain (missing parts from reference TRBV12-5 and TRBJ1-5): DARVTQTPRHKVTEMGQEVTMRCQPILGHNTVFWYRQTMMQGLELLAYFRNRAPLDDSGMPKDRFSAEMPDATLATLKIQPSEPRDSAVYFCASGLEGDQPQHFGDGTRLSIL.

The chain combines TRBV4-2 with TRBJ1-5; D is perhaps TRBD1 (6 bases). This CDR3 is 14 amino acids long. Germline assignment: CDR1 LGHNA and CDR2 YNFKEQ. Trimming left V 3 bases short and J 2 bases short, with 8 bases between. CDR3 nucleotides: TGTGCCAGCAGCCAGTCAGGGGGCAATCAGCCCCAGCATTTT. Protein sequence: CASSQSGGNQPQHF.

The chain links TRBV6-1 to TRBJ1-1, with a possible D match to TRBD1 (5 bases). The length of the CDR3 is 15 residues. The ends were cut back, 4 bases at V and 6 bases at J, with 18 bases in the middle. Per germline, CDR1 MNHNS and CDR2 SASEGT. Written as DNA, the CDR3 is TGTGCCAGCAGTGGTAAGGGGAAAGGGTGGCCTGAAGCTTTCTTT. Residues: CASSGKGKGWPEAFF.

CDR3 in amino acids: CASSLTGDTQYF. The CDR3 DNA reads as TGTGCCAGCAGTCTGACAGGAGATACGCAGTATTTT. This rearrangement joins TRBV6-6 to TRBJ2-3; tentatively, D is TRBD1 (6 bases). The CDR3 length is 12 residues. Trimming cost V 5 bases and J 5 bases, with 8 bases left between them. CDR1 and CDR2 from the germline V gene are MNHNY and SVGAGI (reference sequence).

The J gene is TRBJ1-4, the V gene TRBV5-4; TRBD1 is a possible D gene (6 bases). Looked up from germline, CDR1 is SGHNT and CDR2 is YYREEE (reference sequence). The CDR3 sequence is 16 residues long. Trimming left V 3 bases short and J 0 bases short, with 12 bases between. CDR3 loop: CASSSRQEATNEKLFF. CDR3 sequence (DNA): TGTGCCAGCAGCTCGCGACAGGAGGCAACTAATGAAAAACTGTTTTTT.

The genes are TRBV29-1 and TRBJ2-5, with D tentatively TRBD2 (7 bases). The germline gives CDR1 SQVTM, CDR2 ANQGSEA. The CDR3 runs to 15 residues. V gave up 5 bases and J gave up 2 bases, with 18 bases separating them. This chain's CDR3 is CSVLSGRGRQETQYF. The CDR3 DNA follows: TGCAGCGTTTTATCAGGGCGGGGGCGGCAAGAGACCCAGTACTTC.

The V gene is TRBV5-1, the J gene TRBJ2-7, with 7 nucleotides matching TRBD1. With V trimmed by 0 bases and J by 3 bases, 3 bases remained unmatched. The CDR3 has 14 residues. CDR1 is SGHRS and CDR2 is YFSETQ in the germline V gene. In DNA form, the CDR3 reads TGCGCCAGCAGCTTGGATCGACAGGGCTACGAGCAGTACTTC. Translated: CASSLDRQGYEQYF.

The chain recombines TRBV6-5 with TRBJ1-2; D possibly corresponds to TRBD1 (5 bases). The CDR3 extends over 16 amino acids. Germline V CDR1 and CDR2: MNHEY, SVGAGI. V shed 2 bases and J shed 7 bases, with 20 bases lying between them. CDR3 coding DNA: TGTGCCAGCAGTTACGACCTTTTGGGCGGGGGGGTTGGCTACACCTTC. The encoded protein is CASSYDLLGGGVGYTF.

J is TRBJ2-7 and V is TRBV25-1, with 8 bases fitting TRBD1. Germline V gene sequence: CDR1 MGHDK, CDR2 SYGVNS. V lost 2 bases, J lost 6 bases, and 9 bases stayed unmatched. The CDR3 length is 15 residues. The chain's CDR3 is CASSERRTGPSEQYV. In DNA, the CDR3 is TGTGCCAGCAGTGAAAGAAGGACAGGGCCATCCGAGCAGTACGTC.

CDR3 nucleotides: TGTGCCAGCTCACTCGACAGGGTTGTCTATGGCTACACCTTC. Translating it yields CASSLDRVVYGYTF. J is TRBJ1-2 and V is TRBV18; 7 bases are shared with TRBD1. V lost 4 bases and J lost 4; bases outside the gene matches: 6. This CDR3 spans 14 amino acids. Germline CDR1 reads KGHSH; CDR2 reads LQKENI.

This chain joins TRBV27 and TRBJ2-2; possibly TRBD2 for D (5 bases). Germline V lookup: CDR1 MNHEY, CDR2 SMNVEV (reference sequence). There are 14 residues in the CDR3. V was trimmed by 5 bases and J by 1 base, leaving 8 bases between them. CDR3 protein: CASSTGKNTGELFF. The CDR3 nucleotides are TGTGCCAGCAGTACGGGAAAGAACACCGGGGAGCTGTTTTTT.

The chain links TRBV7-9 to TRBJ1-2; 11 positions agree with TRBD1. CDR1 and CDR2 (germline): SEHNR, FQNEAQ (reference sequence). The V and J ends lost 6 bases and 6 bases, in that order; junction bases with no gene match: 12. The CDR3 totals 16 residues. The DNA for the CDR3 is TGTGCCAGCAGAAGTTTTCTGGACAGGGGGCTGGATGGCTACACCTTC. Amino acid sequence: CASRSFLDRGLDGYTF. Full variable domain (missing parts from reference TRBV7-9 and TRBJ1-2): DTGVSQNPRHKITKRGQNVTFRCDPISEHNRLYWYRQTLGQGPEFLTYFQNEAQLEKSRLLSDRFSAERPKGSFSTLEIQRTEQGDSAMYLCASRSFLDRGLDGYTFGSGTRLTVV.

V gene TRBV5-6 combines with J gene TRBJ2-3; D uncertain. Germline lookup yields CDR1 SGHDT and CDR2 YYEEEE. The V end lost 8 bases, the J end lost 5 bases, and 6 bases lay between the germline ends. CDR3 length: 10 residues. The CDR3 nucleotides are TGTGCCAGTTCAGGAGATACGCAGTATTTT. Protein product: CASSGDTQYF.

The chain links TRBV18 to TRBJ2-3; 9 bases agree with TRBD1. The CDR3 runs to 14 residues. The ends lost 6 bases at V and 0 bases at J; junction bases unmatched: 1. Looked up from germline, CDR1 is KGHSH and CDR2 is LQKENI. This CDR3 reads CASSGQGSTDTQYF. The CDR3, as DNA: TGTGCCAGCTCCGGACAGGGGAGCACAGATACGCAGTATTTT. Variable domain in full (rest from reference TRBV18 and TRBJ2-3): NAGVMQNPRHLVRRRGQEARLRCSPMKGHSHVYWYRQLPEEGLKFMVYLQKENIIDESGMPKERFSAEFPKEGPSILRIQQVVRGDSAAYFCASSGQGSTDTQYFGPGTRLTVL.

The chain combines TRBV6-6 with TRBJ2-7; 8 bases align to TRBD1. V gave up 1 base and J gave up 3 bases; unmatched junction bases: 5. Per the germline V gene, CDR1 is MNHNY and CDR2 is SVGAGI (reference sequence). This CDR3 has 15 residues. CDR3 nucleotides: TGTGCCAGCAGTTACTACCGGACAGGGAGCTACGAGCAGTACGTC. This gives the protein CASSYYRTGSYEQYV.

The chain recombines TRBV7-2 with TRBJ2-7, with D possibly TRBD2 on 5 matching bases. This CDR3 contains 11 residues. Germline loops: CDR1 SGHTA, CDR2 FQGNSA. The ends were cut back, 9 bases at V and 5 bases at J, with 11 bases in the middle. The CDR3 reads CARSRGNEQYF. The CDR3, as DNA: TGTGCCAGAAGCCGGGGAAACGAGCAGTACTTC.